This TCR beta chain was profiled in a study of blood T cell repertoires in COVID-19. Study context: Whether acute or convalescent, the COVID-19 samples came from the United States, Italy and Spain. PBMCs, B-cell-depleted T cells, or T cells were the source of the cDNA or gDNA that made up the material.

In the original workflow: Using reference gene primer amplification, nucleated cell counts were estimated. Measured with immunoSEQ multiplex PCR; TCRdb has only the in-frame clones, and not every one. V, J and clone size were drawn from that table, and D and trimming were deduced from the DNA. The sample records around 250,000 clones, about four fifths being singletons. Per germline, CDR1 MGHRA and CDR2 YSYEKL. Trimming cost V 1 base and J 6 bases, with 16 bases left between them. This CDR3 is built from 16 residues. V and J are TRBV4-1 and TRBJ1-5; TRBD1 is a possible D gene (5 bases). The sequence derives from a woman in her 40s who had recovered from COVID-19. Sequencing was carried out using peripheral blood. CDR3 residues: CASSQVEAGIRQPQHF. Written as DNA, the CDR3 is TGCGCCAGCAGCCAAGTAGAAGCAGGGATTCGTCAGCCCCAGCATTTT.